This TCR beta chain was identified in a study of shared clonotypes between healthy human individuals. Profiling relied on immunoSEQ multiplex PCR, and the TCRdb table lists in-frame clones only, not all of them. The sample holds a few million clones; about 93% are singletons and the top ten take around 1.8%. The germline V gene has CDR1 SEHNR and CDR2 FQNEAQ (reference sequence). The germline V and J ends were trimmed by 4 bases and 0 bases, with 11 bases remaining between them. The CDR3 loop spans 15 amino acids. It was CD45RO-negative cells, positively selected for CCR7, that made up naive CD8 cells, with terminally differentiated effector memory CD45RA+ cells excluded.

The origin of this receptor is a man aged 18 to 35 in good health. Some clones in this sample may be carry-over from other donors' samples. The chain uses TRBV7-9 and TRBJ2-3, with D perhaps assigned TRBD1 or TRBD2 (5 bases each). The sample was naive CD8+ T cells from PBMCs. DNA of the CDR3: TGTGCCAGCAGCTCGGGACCTACTAGCACAGATACGCAGTATTTT. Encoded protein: CASSSGPTSTDTQYF.